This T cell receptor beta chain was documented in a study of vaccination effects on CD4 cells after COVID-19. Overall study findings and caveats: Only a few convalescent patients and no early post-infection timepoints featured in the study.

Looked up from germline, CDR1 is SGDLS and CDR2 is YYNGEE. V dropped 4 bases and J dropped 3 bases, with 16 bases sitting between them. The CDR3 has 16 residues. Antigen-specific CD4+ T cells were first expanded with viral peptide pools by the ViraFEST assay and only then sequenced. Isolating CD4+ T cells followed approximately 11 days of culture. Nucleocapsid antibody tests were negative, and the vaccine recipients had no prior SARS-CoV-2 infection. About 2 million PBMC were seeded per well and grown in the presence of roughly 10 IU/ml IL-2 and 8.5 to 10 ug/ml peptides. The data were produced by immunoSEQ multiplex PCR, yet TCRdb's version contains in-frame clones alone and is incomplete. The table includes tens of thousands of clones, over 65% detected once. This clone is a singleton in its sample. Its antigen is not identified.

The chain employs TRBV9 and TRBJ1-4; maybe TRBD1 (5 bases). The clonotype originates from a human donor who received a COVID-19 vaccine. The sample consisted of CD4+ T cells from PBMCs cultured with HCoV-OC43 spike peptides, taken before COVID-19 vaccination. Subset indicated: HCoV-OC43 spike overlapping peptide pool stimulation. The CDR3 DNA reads TGTGCCAGCAGCCCCCGATTGAAGGGGTCTAATGAAAAACTGTTTTTT. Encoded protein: CASSPRLKGSNEKLFF.